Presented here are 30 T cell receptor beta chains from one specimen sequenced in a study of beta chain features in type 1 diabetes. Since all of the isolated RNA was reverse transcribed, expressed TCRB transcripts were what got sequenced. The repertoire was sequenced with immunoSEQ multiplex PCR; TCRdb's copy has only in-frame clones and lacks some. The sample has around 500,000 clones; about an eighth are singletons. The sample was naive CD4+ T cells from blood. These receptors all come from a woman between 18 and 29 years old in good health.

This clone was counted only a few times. CDR3 in amino acids: CAISRQGSEQYV. The CDR3 DNA follows: TGTGCCATCAGTAGACAGGGATCCGAGCAGTACGTC. The chain combines TRBV10-3 with TRBJ2-7; 7 bases align to TRBD1. The CDR3 is 12 residues long. The junction had 4 bases not matched to a gene; V was cut back by 5 bases and J by 6 bases. Germline V gene lookup returns CDR1 ENHRY and CDR2 SYGVKD.

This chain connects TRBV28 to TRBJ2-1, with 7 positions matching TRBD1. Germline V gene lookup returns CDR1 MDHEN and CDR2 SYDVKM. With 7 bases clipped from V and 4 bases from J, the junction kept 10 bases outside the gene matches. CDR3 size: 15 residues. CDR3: CASTPGDRAYNEQFF. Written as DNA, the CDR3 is TGTGCCAGCACCCCCGGTGACAGGGCTTACAATGAGCAGTTCTTC.

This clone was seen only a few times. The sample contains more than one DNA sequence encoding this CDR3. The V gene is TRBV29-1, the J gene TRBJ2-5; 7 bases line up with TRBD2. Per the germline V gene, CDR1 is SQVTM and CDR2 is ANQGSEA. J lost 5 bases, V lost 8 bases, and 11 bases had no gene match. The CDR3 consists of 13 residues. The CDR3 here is CSTHKGGLETQYF. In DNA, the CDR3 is TGCAGCACCCACAAGGGAGGGTTGGAGACCCAGTACTTC. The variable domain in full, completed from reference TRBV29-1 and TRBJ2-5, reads SAVISQKPSRDICQRGTSLTIQCQVDSQVTMMFWYRQQPGQSLTLIATANQGSEATYESGFVIDKFPISRPNLTFSTLTVSNMSPEDSSIYLCSTHKGGLETQYFGPGTRLLVL.

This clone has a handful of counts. The CDR3 here is CASSGVAGRPDTQYF. Here the CDR3 DNA reads TGTGCCAGCAGCGGGGTAGCGGGACGCCCAGATACGCAGTATTTT. V gene TRBV5-6 combines with J gene TRBJ2-3, with 8 bases identical to TRBD2. J was trimmed by 4 bases and V by 4 bases; bases with no gene match: 8. The CDR3 is made up of 15 amino acids. Germline loops: CDR1 SGHDT, CDR2 YYEEEE.

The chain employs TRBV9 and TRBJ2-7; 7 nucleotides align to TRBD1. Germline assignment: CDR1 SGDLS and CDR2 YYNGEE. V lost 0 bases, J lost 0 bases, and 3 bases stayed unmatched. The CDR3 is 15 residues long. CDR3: CASSVGGQSSYEQYF. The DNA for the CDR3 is TGTGCCAGCAGCGTAGGGGGACAGAGCTCCTACGAGCAGTACTTC. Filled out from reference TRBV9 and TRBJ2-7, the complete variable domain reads DSGVTQTPKHLITATGQRVTLRCSPRSGDLSVYWYQQSLDQGLQFLIQYYNGEERAKGNILERFSAQQFPDLHSELNLSSLELGDSALYFCASSVGGQSSYEQYFGPGTRLTVT.

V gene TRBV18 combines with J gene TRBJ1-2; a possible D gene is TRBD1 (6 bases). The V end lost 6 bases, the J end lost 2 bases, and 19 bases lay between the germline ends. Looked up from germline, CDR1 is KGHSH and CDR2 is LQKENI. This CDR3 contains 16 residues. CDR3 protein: CASSLASGQKNYGYTF. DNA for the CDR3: TGTGCCAGCTCCCTGGCTTCCGGACAGAAGAACTATGGCTACACCTTC.

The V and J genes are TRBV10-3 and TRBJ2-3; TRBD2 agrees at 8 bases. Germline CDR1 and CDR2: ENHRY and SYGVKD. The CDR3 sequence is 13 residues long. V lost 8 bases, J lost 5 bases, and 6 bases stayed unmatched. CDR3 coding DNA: TGTGCCATCGCGGGGGGAAACGAAGATACGCAGTATTTT. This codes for CAIAGGNEDTQYF.

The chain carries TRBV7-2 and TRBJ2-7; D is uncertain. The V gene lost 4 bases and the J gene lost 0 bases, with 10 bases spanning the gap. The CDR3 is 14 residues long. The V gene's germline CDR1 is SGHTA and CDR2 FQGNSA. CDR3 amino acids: CASSSDPSSYEQYV. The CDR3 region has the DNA TGTGCCAGCAGCTCGGACCCTAGCTCCTACGAGCAGTACGTC.

As DNA, the CDR3 is TGTGCCAGCAGCCCACGACAGGGGTCCGGGGAGCTGTTTTTT. Translating it yields CASSPRQGSGELFF. V is TRBV7-6 and J is TRBJ2-2; 8 bases map to TRBD1. Germline CDR1 is SGHVS and CDR2 is FNYEAQ. The CDR3 consists of 14 residues. V shed 5 bases and J 6 bases; nucleotides not matched to a gene: 5.

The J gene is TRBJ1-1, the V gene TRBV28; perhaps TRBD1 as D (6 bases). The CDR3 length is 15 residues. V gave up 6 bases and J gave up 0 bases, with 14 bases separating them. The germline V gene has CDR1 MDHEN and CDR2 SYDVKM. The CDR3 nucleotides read TGTGCCAGCAGCAGGGGTGGTGAGATGAACACTGAAGCTTTCTTT. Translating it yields CASSRGGEMNTEAFF.

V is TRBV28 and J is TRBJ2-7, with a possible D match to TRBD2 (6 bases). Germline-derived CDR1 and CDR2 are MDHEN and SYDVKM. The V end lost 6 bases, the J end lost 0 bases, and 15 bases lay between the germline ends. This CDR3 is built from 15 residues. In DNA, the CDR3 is TGTGCCAGCAGCCTCGGAGGGAAGGGCTCCTACGAGCAGTACGTC. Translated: CASSLGGKGSYEQYV.

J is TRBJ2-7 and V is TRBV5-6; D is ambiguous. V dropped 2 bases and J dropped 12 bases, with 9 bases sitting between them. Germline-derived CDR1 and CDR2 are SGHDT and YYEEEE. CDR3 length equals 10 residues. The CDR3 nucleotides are TGTGCCAGCAGCTTACGAGGACCGTACTTC. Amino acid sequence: CASSLRGPYF.

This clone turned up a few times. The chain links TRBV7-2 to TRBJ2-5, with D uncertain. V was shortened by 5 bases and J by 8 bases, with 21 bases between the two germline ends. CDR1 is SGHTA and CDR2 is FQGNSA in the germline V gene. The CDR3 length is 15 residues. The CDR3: CASSLPGRSAPTQYF. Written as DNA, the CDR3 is TGTGCCAGCAGCCTCCCAGGCCGCAGCGCGCCTACCCAGTACTTC.

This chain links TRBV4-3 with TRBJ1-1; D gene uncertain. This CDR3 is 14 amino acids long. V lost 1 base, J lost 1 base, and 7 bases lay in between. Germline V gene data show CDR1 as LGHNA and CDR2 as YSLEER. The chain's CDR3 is CASSQVTANTEAFF. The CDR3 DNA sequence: TGCGCCAGCAGCCAAGTGACGGCGAACACTGAAGCTTTCTTT.

The CDR3 DNA is TGCAGCGTTGTGGTATCCGTCGGCGAGCAGTACTTC. Protein: CSVVVSVGEQYF. The genes are TRBV29-1 and TRBJ2-5; D not certain. Matching the DNA end better, TRBJ2-7 makes the J call doubtful. The germline CDR1 and CDR2 sequences are SQVTM and ANQGSEA. CDR3 length equals 12 residues.

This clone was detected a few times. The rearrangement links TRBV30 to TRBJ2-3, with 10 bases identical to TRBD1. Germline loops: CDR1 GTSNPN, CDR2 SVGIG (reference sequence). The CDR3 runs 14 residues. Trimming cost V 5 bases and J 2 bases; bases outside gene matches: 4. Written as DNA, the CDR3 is TGTGCCTGGGGACAGGGGGATCTCACAGATACGCAGTATTTT. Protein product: CAWGQGDLTDTQYF.

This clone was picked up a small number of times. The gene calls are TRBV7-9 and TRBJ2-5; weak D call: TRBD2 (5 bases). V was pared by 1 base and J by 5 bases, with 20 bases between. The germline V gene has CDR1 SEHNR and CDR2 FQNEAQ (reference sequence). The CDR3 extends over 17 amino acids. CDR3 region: CASSLGGTGLSSETQYF. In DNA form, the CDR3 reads TGTGCCAGCAGCTTAGGAGGAACGGGGTTGTCGTCGGAGACCCAGTACTTC.

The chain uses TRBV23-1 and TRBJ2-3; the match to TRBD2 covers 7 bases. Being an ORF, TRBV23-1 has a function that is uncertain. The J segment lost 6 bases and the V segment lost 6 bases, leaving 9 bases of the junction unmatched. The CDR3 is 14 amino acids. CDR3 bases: TGCGCCAGCAGACCACACGGGGGGAAGGATACGCAGTATTTT. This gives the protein CASRPHGGKDTQYF.

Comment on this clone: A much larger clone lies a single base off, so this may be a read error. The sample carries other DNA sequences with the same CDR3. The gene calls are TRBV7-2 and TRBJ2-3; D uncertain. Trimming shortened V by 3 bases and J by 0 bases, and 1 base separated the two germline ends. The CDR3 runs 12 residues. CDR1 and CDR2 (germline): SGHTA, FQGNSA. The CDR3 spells CASSFSTDTQYF. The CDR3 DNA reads TGTGCCAGCAGCTTCAGCACAGATACGCAGTATTTT.

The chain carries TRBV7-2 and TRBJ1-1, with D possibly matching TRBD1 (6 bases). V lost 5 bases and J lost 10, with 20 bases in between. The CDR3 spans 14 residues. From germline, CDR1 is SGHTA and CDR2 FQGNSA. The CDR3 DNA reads TGTGCCAGCAGCCGAGGTCCAGGGGCCTTCGGAGCTTTCTTT. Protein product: CASSRGPGAFGAFF.

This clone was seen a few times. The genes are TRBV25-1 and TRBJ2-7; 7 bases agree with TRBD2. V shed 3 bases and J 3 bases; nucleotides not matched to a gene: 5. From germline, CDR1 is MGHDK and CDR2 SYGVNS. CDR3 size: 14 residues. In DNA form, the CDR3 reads TGTGCCAGCAGTGAGGCAGGGAGGGTCTACGAGCAGTACTTC. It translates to CASSEAGRVYEQYF.

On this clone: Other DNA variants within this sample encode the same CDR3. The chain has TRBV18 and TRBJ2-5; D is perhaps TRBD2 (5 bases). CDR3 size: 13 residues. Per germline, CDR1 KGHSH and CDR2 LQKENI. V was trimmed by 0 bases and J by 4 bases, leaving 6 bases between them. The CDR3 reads CASSPPGRETQYF. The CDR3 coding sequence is TGTGCCAGCTCACCACCGGGGAGAGAGACCCAGTACTTC.

CDR3 region: CASTVRLVTQYF. The CDR3 region has the DNA TGTGCCAGCACCGTCCGCTTAGTTACGCAGTATTTT. This rearrangement joins TRBV2 to TRBJ2-3, with D unclear. Germline CDR1 SNHLY, CDR2 FYNNEI. Between the trimmed V and J ends, which lost 7 bases and 8 bases, there was a span of 13 bases. The CDR3 extends over 12 amino acids.

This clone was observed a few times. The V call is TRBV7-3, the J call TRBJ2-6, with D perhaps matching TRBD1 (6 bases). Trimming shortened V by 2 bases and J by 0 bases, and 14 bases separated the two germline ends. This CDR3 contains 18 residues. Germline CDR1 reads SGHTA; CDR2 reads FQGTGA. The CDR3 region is CASSLLGTGSSGANVLTF. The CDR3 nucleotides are TGTGCCAGCAGCTTATTAGGTACAGGGAGCTCTGGGGCCAACGTCCTGACTTTC.

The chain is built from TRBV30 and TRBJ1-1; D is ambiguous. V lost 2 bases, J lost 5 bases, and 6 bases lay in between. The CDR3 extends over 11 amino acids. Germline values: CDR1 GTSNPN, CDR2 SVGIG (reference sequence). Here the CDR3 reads CAWSRETEAFF. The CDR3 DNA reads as TGTGCCTGGAGTCGGGAAACTGAAGCTTTCTTT.

CDR3 DNA: TGTGCCAGCAGCGTGGACACTAGCGGGAGGGGAACCGGGGAGCTGTTTTTT. Translation gives CASSVDTSGRGTGELFF. This rearrangement joins TRBV9 to TRBJ2-2, with 13 positions matching TRBD2. After removal of 2 bases from V and 5 bases from J, the junction contained 6 bases not matched to a gene. The V gene's germline CDR1 is SGDLS and CDR2 YYNGEE. The CDR3 extends over 17 amino acids.

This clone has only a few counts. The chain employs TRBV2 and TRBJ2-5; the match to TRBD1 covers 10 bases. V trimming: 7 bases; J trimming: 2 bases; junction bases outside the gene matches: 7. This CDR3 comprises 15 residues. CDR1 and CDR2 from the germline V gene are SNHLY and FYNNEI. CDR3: CASTRDRGPQETQYF. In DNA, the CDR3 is TGTGCCAGCACTCGGGACAGGGGACCTCAAGAGACCCAGTACTTC.

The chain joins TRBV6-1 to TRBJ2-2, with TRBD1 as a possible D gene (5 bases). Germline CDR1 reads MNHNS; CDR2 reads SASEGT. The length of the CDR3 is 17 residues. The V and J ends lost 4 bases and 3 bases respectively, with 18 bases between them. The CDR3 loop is CASSARAWAGHTGELFF. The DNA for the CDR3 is TGTGCCAGCAGTGCTCGGGCCTGGGCAGGGCACACCGGGGAGCTGTTTTTT.

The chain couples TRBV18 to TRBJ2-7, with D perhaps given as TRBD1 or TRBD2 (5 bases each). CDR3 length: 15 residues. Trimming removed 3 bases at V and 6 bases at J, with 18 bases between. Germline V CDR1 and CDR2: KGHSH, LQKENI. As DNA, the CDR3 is TGTGCCAGCTCACCGGGAACAAGAGGGGTCTTCGAGCAGTACTTC. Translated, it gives CASSPGTRGVFEQYF.

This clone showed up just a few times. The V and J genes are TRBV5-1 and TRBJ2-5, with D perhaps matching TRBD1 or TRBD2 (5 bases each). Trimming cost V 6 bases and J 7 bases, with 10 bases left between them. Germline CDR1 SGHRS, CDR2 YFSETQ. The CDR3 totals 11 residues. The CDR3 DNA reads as TGCGCCAGCAAGGGACGGGGGACCCAGTACTTC. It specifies CASKGRGTQYF.